What follows is one TCR beta chain and its context. This entry comes from a study of blood T cell repertoires in COVID-19. Whole-study context: Acute and convalescent COVID-19 specimens originated in the United States, Italy and Spain. Sources were T cells, B-cell-depleted T cells, or PBMCs; the material itself was cDNA or gDNA.

The germline V gene has CDR1 GTSNPN and CDR2 SVGIG (reference sequence). The V end was cut by 4 bases, the J end by 0 bases, with 6 bases between. This CDR3 region has 12 residues. Original data processing: By means of reference gene primer amplification, nucleated cell counts were estimated. Libraries were prepared by immunoSEQ multiplex PCR; TCRdb keeps only in-frame clonotypes and omits some of them. From that table come the V and J calls and clone size; the DNA was used to work out D and trimming. The repertoire holds tens of thousands of clones, with around 85% as singletons. The clonotype originates from a man at least 80 years old with acute or convalescent COVID-19. The chain recombines TRBV30 with TRBJ1-2; D is uncertain. Sequenced material: peripheral blood. CDR3 loop: CAWTSSNYGYTF. DNA for the CDR3: TGTGCCTGGACCAGTTCTAACTATGGCTACACCTTC.